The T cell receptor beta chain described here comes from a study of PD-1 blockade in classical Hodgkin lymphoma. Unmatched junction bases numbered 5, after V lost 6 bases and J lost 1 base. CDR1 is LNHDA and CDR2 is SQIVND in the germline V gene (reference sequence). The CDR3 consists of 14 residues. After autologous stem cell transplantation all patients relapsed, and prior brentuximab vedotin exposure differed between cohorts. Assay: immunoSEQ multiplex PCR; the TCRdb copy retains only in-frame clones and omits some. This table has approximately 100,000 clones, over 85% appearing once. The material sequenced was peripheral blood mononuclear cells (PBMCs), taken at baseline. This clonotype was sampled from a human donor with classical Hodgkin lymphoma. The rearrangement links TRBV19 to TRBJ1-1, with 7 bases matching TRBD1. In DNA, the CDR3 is TGTGCCAGTAGAACCGGACAGGCGAACACTGAAGCTTTCTTT. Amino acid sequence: CASRTGQANTEAFF.